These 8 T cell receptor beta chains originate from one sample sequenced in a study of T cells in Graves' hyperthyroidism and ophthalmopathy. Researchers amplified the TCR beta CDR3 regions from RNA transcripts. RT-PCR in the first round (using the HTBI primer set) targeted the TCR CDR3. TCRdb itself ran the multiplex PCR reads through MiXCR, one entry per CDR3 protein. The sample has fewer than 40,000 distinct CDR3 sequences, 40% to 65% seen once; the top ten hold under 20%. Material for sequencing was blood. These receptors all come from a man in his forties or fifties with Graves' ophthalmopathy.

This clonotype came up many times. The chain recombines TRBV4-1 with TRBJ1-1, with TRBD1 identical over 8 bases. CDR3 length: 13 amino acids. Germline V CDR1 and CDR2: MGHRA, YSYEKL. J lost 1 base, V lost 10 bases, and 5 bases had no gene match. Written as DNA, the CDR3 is TGCGCCATCCGACAGGGGAGGAACACTGAAGCTTTCTTT. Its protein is CAIRQGRNTEAFF.

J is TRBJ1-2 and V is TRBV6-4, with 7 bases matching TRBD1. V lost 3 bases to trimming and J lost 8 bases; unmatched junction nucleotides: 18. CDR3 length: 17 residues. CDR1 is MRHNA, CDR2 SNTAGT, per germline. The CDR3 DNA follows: TGTGCCAGCAGTGAGAGCCTATCCTCGGGGGACAGCTCCGGCTACACCTTC. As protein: CASSESLSSGDSSGYTF.

The CDR3 sequence: CASSLGPNTGEQFF. In DNA, the CDR3 is TGTGCCAGCAGCTTGGGACCTAACACCGGGGAGCAGTTCTTC. V is TRBV5-6 and J is TRBJ2-2, with unresolved D. The end of the DNA aligns better with TRBJ2-1, so the J call may be wrong. This CDR3 is 14 amino acids long. From germline, CDR1 is SGHDT and CDR2 YYEEEE.

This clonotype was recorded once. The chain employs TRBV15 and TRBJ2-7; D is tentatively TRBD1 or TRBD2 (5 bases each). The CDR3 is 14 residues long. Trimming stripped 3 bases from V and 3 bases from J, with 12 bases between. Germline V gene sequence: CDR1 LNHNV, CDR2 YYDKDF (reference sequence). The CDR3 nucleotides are TGTGCCACCAGCAGTTTCGGGACGGGCTACGAGCAGTACTTC. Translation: CATSSFGTGYEQYF.

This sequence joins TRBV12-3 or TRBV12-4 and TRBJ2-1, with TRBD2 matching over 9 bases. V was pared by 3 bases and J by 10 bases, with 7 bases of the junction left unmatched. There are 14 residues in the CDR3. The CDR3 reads CASSFQAGGGEQFF. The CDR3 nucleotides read TGTGCCAGCAGTTTTCAAGCGGGAGGCGGGGAGCAGTTCTTC.

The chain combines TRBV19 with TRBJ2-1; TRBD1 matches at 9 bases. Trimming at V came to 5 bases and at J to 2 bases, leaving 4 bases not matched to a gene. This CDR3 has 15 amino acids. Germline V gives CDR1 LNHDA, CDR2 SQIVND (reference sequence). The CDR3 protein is CASSFGDRAYNEQFF. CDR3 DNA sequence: TGTGCCAGTAGTTTCGGGGACAGGGCCTACAATGAGCAGTTCTTC.

CDR3 coding DNA: TGCAGTGCTAGACTAGCGGGGTATGGTGAGCAGTTCTTC. This translates into CSARLAGYGEQFF. V gene TRBV20-1 combines with J gene TRBJ2-1, with 9 bases lining up with TRBD2. V shed 2 bases and J 9 bases; nucleotides not matched to a gene: 5. The V gene's germline CDR1 is DFQATT and CDR2 SNEGSKA (reference sequence). The CDR3 covers 13 residues.

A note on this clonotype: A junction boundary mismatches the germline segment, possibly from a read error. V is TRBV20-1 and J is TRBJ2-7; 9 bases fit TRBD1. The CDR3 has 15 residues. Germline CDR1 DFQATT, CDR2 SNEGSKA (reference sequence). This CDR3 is CSAGDPGTGYYEQYF. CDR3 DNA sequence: TGCAGTGCTGGAGACCCCGGGACAGGGTACTACGAGCAGTACTTC.